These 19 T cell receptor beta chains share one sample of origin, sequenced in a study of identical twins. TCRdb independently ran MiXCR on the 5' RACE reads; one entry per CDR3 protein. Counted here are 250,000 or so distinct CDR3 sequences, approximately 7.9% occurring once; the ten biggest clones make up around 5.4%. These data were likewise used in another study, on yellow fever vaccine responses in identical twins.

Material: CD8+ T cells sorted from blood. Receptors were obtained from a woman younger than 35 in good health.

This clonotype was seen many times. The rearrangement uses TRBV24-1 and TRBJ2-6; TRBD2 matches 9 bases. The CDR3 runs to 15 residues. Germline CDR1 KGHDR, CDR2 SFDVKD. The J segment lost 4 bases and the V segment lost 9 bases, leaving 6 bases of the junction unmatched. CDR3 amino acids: CATQAGGPGANVLTF. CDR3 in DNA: TGTGCCACCCAAGCGGGAGGACCAGGGGCCAACGTCCTGACTTTC.

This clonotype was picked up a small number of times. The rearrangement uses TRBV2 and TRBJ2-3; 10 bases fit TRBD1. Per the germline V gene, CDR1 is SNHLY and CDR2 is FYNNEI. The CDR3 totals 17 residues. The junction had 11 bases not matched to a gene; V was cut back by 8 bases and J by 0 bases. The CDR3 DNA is TGTGCCAGCCTACCGGGACAGGGGCGTTCTAGCACAGATACGCAGTATTTT. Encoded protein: CASLPGQGRSSTDTQYF. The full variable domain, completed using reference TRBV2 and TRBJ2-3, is EPEVTQTPSHQVTQMGQEVILRCVPISNHLYFYWYRQILGQKVEFLVSFYNNEISEKSEIFDDQFSVERPDGSNFTLKIRSTKLEDSAMYFCASLPGQGRSSTDTQYFGPGTRLTVL.

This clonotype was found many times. The CDR3 is CASSEGRGGRLGEQFF. The CDR3 coding sequence is TGTGCCAGCAGTGAAGGGAGGGGTGGTAGGCTGGGTGAGCAGTTCTTC. This chain connects TRBV25-1 to TRBJ2-1, with TRBD2 matching 7 bases. CDR1 and CDR2 from the germline V gene are MGHDK and SYGVNS. This CDR3 contains 16 residues. V lost 2 bases and J lost 9; bases outside the gene matches: 13.

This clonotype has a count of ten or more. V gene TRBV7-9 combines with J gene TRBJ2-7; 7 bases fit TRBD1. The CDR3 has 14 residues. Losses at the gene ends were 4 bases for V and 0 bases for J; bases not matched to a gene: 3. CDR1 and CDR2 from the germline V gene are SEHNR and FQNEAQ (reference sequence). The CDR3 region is CASSSGTDSYEQYF. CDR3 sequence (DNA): TGTGCCAGCAGCTCCGGGACAGACTCCTACGAGCAGTACTTC.

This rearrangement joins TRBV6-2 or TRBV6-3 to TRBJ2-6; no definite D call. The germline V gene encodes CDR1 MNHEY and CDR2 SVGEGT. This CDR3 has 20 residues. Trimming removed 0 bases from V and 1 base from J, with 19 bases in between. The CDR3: CASSYSPRDPKRSGANVLTF. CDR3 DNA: TGTGCCAGCAGTTACTCCCCGCGTGACCCGAAACGTTCTGGGGCCAACGTCCTGACTTTC.

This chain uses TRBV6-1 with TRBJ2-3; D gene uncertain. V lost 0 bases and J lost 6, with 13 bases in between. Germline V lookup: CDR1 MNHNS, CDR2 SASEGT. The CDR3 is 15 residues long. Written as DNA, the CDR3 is TGTGCCAGCAGTGAAGCGCTTCGTGATTCGGATACGCAGTATTTT. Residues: CASSEALRDSDTQYF.

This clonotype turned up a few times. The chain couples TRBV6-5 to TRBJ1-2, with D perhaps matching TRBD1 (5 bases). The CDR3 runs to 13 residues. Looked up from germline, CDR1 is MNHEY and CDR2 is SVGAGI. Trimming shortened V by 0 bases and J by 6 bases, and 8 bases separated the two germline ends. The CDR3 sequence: CASSYSGGDGYTF. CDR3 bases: TGTGCCAGCAGTTACTCAGGAGGGGATGGCTACACCTTC.

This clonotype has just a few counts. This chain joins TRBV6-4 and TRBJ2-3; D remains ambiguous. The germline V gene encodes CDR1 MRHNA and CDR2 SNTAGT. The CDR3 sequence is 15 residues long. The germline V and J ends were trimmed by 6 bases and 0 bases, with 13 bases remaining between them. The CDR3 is CASREGEGSTDTQYF. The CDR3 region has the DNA TGTGCCAGCAGGGAAGGTGAAGGGAGCACAGATACGCAGTATTTT.

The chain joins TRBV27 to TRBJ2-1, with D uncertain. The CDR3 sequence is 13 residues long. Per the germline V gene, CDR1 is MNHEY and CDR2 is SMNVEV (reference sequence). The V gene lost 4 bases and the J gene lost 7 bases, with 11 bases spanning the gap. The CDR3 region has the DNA TGTGCCAGCAGTTGGCAGCACCCAAATGAGCAGTTCTTC. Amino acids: CASSWQHPNEQFF.

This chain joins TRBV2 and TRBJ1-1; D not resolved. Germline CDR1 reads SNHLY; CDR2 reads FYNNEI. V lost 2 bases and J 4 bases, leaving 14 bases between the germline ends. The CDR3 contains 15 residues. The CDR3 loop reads CASSESDNGVTEAFF. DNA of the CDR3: TGTGCCAGCAGTGAAAGCGACAATGGGGTCACTGAAGCTTTCTTT.

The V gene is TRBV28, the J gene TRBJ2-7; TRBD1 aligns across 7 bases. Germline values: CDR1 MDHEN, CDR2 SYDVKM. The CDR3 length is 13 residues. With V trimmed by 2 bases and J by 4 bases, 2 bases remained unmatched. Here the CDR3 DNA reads TGTGCCAGCAGTTTAGCAGGGGGTTACGAGCAGTACGTC. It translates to CASSLAGGYEQYV.

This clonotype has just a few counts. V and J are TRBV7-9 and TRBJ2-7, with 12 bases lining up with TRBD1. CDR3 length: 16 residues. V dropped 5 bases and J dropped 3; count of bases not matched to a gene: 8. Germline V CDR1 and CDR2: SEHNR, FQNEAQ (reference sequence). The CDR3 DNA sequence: TGTGCCAGCAGCGACGGGACAGGGGGCCAAGTCTACGAGCAGTACGTC. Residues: CASSDGTGGQVYEQYV.

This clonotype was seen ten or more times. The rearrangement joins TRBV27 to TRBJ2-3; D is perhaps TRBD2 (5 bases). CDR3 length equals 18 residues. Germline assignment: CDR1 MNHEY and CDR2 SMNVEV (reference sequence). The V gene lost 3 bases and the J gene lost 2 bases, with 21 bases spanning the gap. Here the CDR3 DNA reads TGTGCCAGCAGTTTCATTCAGACCGGAGGTTCCATCACAGATACGCAGTATTTT. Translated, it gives CASSFIQTGGSITDTQYF.

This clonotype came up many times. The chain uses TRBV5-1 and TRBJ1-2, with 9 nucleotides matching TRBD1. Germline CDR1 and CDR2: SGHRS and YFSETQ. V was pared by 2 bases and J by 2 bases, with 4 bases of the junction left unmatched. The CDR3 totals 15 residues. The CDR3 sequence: CASSLTGGANYGYTF. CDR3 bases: TGCGCCAGCAGCTTAACAGGGGGCGCCAACTATGGCTACACCTTC.

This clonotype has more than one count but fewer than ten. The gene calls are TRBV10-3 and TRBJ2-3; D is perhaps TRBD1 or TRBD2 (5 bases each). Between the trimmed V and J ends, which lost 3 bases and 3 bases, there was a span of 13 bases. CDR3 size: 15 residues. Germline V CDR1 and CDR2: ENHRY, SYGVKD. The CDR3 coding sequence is TGTGCCATCAGTGATGAGGGACCGAGTACAGATACGCAGTATTTT. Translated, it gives CAISDEGPSTDTQYF.

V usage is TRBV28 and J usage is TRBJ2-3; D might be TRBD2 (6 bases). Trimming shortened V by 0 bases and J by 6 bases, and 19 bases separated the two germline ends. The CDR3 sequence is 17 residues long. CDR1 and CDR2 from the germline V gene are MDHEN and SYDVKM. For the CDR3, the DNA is TGTGCCAGCAGTTTATGGACGGAGGGTCGTGGGGGGGATACGCAGTATTTT. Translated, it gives CASSLWTEGRGGDTQYF.

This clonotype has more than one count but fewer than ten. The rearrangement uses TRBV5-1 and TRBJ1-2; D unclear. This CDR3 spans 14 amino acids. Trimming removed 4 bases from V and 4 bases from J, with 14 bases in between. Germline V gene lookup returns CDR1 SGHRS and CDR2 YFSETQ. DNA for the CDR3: TGCGCCAGCAGCCTGGATACAGCATTCTATGGCTACACCTTC. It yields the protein CASSLDTAFYGYTF.

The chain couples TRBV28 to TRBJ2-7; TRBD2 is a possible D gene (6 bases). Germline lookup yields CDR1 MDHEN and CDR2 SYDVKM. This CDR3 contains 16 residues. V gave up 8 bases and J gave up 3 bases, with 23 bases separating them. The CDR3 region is CASGSWSLGLDYEQYF. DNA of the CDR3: TGTGCCAGCGGCTCCTGGAGTTTGGGACTCGACTACGAGCAGTACTTC.

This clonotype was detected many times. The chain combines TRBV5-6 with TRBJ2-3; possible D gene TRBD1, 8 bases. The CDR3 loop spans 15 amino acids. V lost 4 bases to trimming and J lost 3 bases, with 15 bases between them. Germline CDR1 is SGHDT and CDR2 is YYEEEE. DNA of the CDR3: TGTGCCAGCAGCCAAGGACAGGGAGGGACAGATACGCAGTATTTT. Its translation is CASSQGQGGTDTQYF.